The 19 T cell receptor beta chains in this list originate from one sample, sequenced in a study of ipilimumab plus nivolumab after autologous stem cell transplantation. Using immunoSEQ multiplex PCR, the repertoire was profiled, and TCRdb retains in-frame clones only, with some absent. The data show about 17,000 clones, just under 80% seen once. The specimen was PBMCs, collected in a trial of ipilimumab plus nivolumab as post-transplant consolidation. The origin of the receptors is a male donor with diffuse large B-cell lymphoma.

The V call is TRBV7-2, the J call TRBJ2-3, with a tentative D call TRBD2 (7 bases). From germline, CDR1 is SGHTA and CDR2 FQGNSA. V was shortened by 5 bases and J by 4 bases, with 22 bases between the two germline ends. The CDR3 consists of 17 residues. This CDR3 is CASSQLGGGHSADTQYF. In DNA form, the CDR3 reads TGTGCCAGCAGCCAACTTGGGGGGGGGCACTCCGCAGATACGCAGTATTTT.

This chain connects TRBV30 to TRBJ1-2, with 10 bases matching TRBD1. Germline loops: CDR1 GTSNPN, CDR2 SVGIG (reference sequence). CDR3 length equals 18 residues. V was pared by 1 base and J by 5 bases, with 16 bases of the junction left unmatched. Written as DNA, the CDR3 is TGTGCCTGGAGTGCCCTAACCGGGACAGGGGAGACTTTTTATGGCTACACCTTC. Translated: CAWSALTGTGETFYGYTF.

Within the sample, this clone is medium-sized. One end of the junction fails to match germline, which may point to a read error. This chain links TRBV5-4 with TRBJ1-2; TRBD1 agrees at 7 bases. From germline, CDR1 is SGHNT and CDR2 YYREEE (reference sequence). The length of the CDR3 is 12 residues. The CDR3 nucleotides read TGTGCCAGCAGCGCCGACAGGGTTGTATCGGAATTC. This codes for CASSADRVVSEF.

The chain joins TRBV4-3 to TRBJ1-5, with a weak D call TRBD1 (5 bases). The length of the CDR3 is 15 residues. The germline CDR1 and CDR2 sequences are LGHNA and YSLEER. Trimming shortened V by 0 bases and J by 5 bases, and 11 bases separated the two germline ends. The CDR3 region is CASSQERAGDQPQHF. CDR3 sequence (DNA): TGCGCCAGCAGCCAAGAACGGGCGGGGGATCAGCCCCAGCATTTT.

This clone has just one count. The chain links TRBV6-1 to TRBJ2-7; 8 nucleotides match TRBD1. The germline CDR1 and CDR2 sequences are MNHNS and SASEGT. The CDR3 covers 16 residues. V was clipped by 0 bases and J by 1 base; unmatched bases: 5. CDR3 amino acids: CASSEAGTGWSYEQYF. The DNA for the CDR3 is TGTGCCAGCAGTGAAGCGGGGACAGGTTGGTCCTACGAGCAGTACTTC.

As for this clone: Compared with germline, one end of the junction differs, possibly owing to a read error. The chain couples TRBV4-1 to TRBJ2-5, with 8 bases lining up with TRBD2. CDR3 length: 16 amino acids. From germline, CDR1 is MGHRA and CDR2 YSYEKL. The DNA for the CDR3 is TGCGTCAGCAGCCAAGATCTCAGCGGGGGCGGGGAGACCCAGTACTTC. As protein: CVSSQDLSGGGETQYF.

The chain carries TRBV7-6 and TRBJ2-1, with 7 bases fitting TRBD1. The CDR3 contains 15 residues. Germline lookup yields CDR1 SGHVS and CDR2 FNYEAQ. V was clipped by 4 bases and J by 1 base; unmatched bases: 4. The CDR3 DNA reads TGTGCCAGCAGCTCGACAGGGCTATCCTACAATGAGCAGTTCTTC. Amino acid sequence: CASSSTGLSYNEQFF.

The V call is TRBV4-1, the J call TRBJ2-1; D is unclear. Germline V lookup: CDR1 MGHRA, CDR2 YSYEKL. CDR3 size: 14 residues. V was pared by 3 bases and J by 3 bases, with 9 bases between. CDR3 residues: CASSQLPRYNEQFF. The CDR3, as DNA: TGCGCCAGCAGCCAGTTACCCCGCTACAATGAGCAGTTCTTC.

V and J are TRBV6-5 and TRBJ2-3, with 7 positions matching TRBD1. V dropped 7 bases and J dropped 7; count of bases not matched to a gene: 14. CDR1 is MNHEY and CDR2 is SVGAGI in the germline V gene. This CDR3 contains 15 residues. The CDR3 loop reads CASKSQGGLGNTQYF. The CDR3 DNA sequence: TGTGCCAGCAAGTCCCAAGGGGGCTTAGGGAATACGCAGTATTTT.

This sequence joins TRBV5-4 and TRBJ2-6; no clear D. In germline, CDR1 is SGHNT, CDR2 YYREEE (reference sequence). The V end lost 1 base, the J end lost 4 bases, and 3 bases lay between the germline ends. The CDR3 consists of 13 residues. This CDR3 is CASSLNGANVLTF. CDR3 DNA: TGTGCCAGCAGCTTGAACGGGGCCAACGTCCTGACTTTC.

The gene calls are TRBV6-6 and TRBJ2-3; D not certain. The germline V gene encodes CDR1 MNHNY and CDR2 SVGAGI (reference sequence). V shed 5 bases and J shed 4 bases, with 7 bases lying between them. This CDR3 has 12 residues. The CDR3 spells CASSQTPDTQYF. The CDR3 nucleotides read TGTGCCAGCAGTCAGACCCCAGATACGCAGTATTTT.

The CDR3 protein is CASSKGGGDSYEQYF. In DNA form, the CDR3 reads TGTGCCAGCAGCAAGGGCGGGGGGGACTCCTACGAGCAGTACTTC. V is TRBV7-8 and J is TRBJ2-7; TRBD2 aligns across 9 bases. Looked up from germline, CDR1 is SGHVS and CDR2 is FQNEAQ. CDR3 size: 15 residues. Trimming took 5 bases from V and 0 from J; bases not matched to a gene: 5.

The J gene is TRBJ1-6, the V gene TRBV12-5, with D perhaps matching TRBD1 (6 bases). This CDR3 has 14 residues. Trimming removed 2 bases at V and 9 bases at J, with 11 bases between. CDR1 and CDR2 from the germline V gene are LGHNT and FRNRAP. For the CDR3, the DNA is TGTGCTAGTGGTTTGACCGGGGGCTTTTCACCCCTCCACTTT. This encodes CASGLTGGFSPLHF.

This chain connects TRBV15 to TRBJ1-5, with D tentatively TRBD1 (6 bases). The germline V gene has CDR1 LNHNV and CDR2 YYDKDF (reference sequence). CDR3 length equals 13 residues. V lost 2 bases to trimming and J lost 7 bases, with 9 bases between them. The CDR3 loop is CATSRWTAQPQHF. CDR3 bases: TGTGCCACCAGCAGATGGACAGCGCAGCCCCAGCATTTT.

The rearrangement links TRBV11-1 to TRBJ1-1, with D perhaps TRBD1 (6 bases). There are 15 residues in the CDR3. With 1 base removed from V and 2 bases from J, the gap between germline ends came to 11 bases. Looked up from germline, CDR1 is SGHAT and CDR2 is FQDESV (reference sequence). CDR3 loop: CASSLGGARNTEAFF. The CDR3 DNA is TGTGCCAGCAGCTTAGGGGGGGCGAGAAACACTGAAGCTTTCTTT.

This clone was seen once. The chain employs TRBV19 and TRBJ1-6, with D uncertain. Trimming removed 7 bases from V and 9 bases from J, with 19 bases in between. The CDR3 sequence is 15 residues long. Germline V gene lookup returns CDR1 LNHDA and CDR2 SQIVND (reference sequence). CDR3 sequence reads: CASTPSTRFASPLHF. CDR3 nucleotide sequence: TGTGCCAGTACCCCCTCGACGAGGTTTGCTTCACCCCTCCACTTT.

This rearrangement joins TRBV12-5 to TRBJ2-7; D unresolved. V lost 2 bases and J lost 9, with 11 bases in between. The CDR3 consists of 12 residues. Germline CDR1 and CDR2: LGHNT and FRNRAP. CDR3 in DNA: TGTGCTAGTGGTTTGCCGCTCCAAGGGCAGTACTTC. This encodes CASGLPLQGQYF.

By proportion, this clone is large. The chain joins TRBV4-2 to TRBJ2-7; the match to TRBD2 covers 7 bases. CDR1 and CDR2 (germline): LGHNA, YNFKEQ. The J segment lost 0 bases and the V segment lost 5 bases, leaving 4 bases of the junction unmatched. This CDR3 comprises 14 residues. CDR3 bases: TGTGCCAGCAGCGGCCTAGCGGTCTCCTACGAGCAGTACTTC. This translates into CASSGLAVSYEQYF.

The chain links TRBV21-1 to TRBJ2-3; whether TRBD2, the table's D call, matches the DNA was not checked. TRBV21-1 represents a pseudogene. This CDR3 spans 19 amino acids. Here the CDR3 DNA reads TGTGCCAGCAGCAAAGAGGATAGCGGGGGGGTATCTAGCACAGATACGCAGTATTTT. Its translation is CASSKEDSGGVSSTDTQYF.